Sequencing of this T cell receptor (beta chain) was carried out in a study of Graves' ophthalmopathy and Graves' hyperthyroidism. Amplified material comprised TCR beta CDR3 regions derived from RNA transcripts. Second-round multiplex PCR followed a first-round RT-PCR using HTBI primers. TCRdb reprocessed the multiplex PCR reads with MiXCR, giving one entry per CDR3 protein. This table has about 620,000 distinct CDR3 sequences, about 20% appearing once. Findings of the study overall: Both a roughly 70% sensitivity and a 72.22% specificity characterized the model's predictions of ophthalmopathy progression.

This clonotype was seen many times. What it recognizes is unknown. After removal of 4 bases from V and 6 bases from J, the junction contained 2 bases not matched to a gene. The CDR3 spans 13 residues. About 10 ml of fresh blood yielded the PBMCs by density gradient. J is TRBJ1-5 and V is TRBV12-3 or TRBV12-4; TRBD1 agrees at 8 bases. This clonotype originated in a woman aged 18-30 years with stable Graves' hyperthyroidism. Some clones in this sample may be carry-over from other donors' samples. Sequences were obtained from peripheral blood. The CDR3: CASSSTGAQPQHF. The CDR3 DNA is TGTGCCAGCAGTTCGACAGGGGCTCAGCCCCAGCATTTT.